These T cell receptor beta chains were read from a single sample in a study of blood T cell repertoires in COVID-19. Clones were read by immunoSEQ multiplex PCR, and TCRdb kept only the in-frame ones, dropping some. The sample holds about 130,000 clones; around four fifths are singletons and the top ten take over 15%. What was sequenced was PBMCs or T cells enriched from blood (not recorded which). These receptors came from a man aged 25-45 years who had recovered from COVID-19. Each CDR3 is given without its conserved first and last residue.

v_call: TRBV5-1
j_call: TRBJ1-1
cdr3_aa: ASSLRQGMNTEAF

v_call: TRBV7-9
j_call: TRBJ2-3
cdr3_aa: ASSLVGTTSTDTQY

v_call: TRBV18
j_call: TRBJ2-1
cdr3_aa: ASSPPGLAGPNEQF

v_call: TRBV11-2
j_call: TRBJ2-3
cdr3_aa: ASLPGRGPKGATQY

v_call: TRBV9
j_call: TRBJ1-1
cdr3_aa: ASSVGTGMNTEAF

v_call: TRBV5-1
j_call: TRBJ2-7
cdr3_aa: ASSVGTSGASLYEQY

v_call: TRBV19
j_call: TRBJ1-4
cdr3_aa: ASSTLLGATNEKLF

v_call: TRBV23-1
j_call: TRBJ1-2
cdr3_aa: ASSLESGYT

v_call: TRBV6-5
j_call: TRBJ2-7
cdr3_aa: ATSGFAQYEQY

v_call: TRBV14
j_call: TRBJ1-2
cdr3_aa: ASSQDHGGVYGYT

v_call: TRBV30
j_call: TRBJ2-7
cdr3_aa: AWGAPYEQY

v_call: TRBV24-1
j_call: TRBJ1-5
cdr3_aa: ATVQGVPQPQH

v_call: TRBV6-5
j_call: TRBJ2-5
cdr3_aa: ASQGGETQY

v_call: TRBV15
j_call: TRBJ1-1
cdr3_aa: ATSRLETGSTEAF

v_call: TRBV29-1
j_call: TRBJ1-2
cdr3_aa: SVSTGTDYGYT

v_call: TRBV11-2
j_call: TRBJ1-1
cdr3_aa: ASSLDRGSEAF

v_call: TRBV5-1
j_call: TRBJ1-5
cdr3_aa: ASSFLPGQGIQPQH

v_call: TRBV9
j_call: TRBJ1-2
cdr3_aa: ASSVAGGYGYT

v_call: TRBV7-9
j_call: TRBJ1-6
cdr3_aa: ASSPGQGTWNSPLH

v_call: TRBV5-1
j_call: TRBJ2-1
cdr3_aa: ASTLGGGYNEQF

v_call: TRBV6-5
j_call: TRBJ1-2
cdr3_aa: ASSYSPPGGYT

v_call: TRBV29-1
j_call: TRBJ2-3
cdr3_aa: SVGKAGGRVTDTQY

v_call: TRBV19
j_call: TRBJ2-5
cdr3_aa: ASSIGEETQY

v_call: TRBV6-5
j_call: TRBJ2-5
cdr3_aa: ASRGDETQY

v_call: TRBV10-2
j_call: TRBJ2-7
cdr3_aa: ASSETRGFHEQY

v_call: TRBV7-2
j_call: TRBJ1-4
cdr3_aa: ASSDRTGSNEKLF

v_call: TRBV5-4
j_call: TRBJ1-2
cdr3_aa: ASSFGSGDIAVGYT

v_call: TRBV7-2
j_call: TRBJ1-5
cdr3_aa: ASSLTGEQPQH

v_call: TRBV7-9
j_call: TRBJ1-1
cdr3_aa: ASSPTGGAGTEAF

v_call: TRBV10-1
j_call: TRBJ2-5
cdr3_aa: ASSEGLAGETQY

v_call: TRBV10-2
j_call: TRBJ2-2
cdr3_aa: ASSDFAAGVTGELF

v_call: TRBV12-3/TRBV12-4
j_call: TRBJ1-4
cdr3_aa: ASSLTVGKLF

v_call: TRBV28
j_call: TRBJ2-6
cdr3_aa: ASSLLEGSGANVLT

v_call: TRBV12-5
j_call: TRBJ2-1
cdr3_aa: ASGFILQGLGQF

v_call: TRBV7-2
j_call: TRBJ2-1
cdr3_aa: ASSLRGGRANEQF

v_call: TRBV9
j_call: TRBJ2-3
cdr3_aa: ASSVDQGWDTQY

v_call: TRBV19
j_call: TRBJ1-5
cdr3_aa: ASSRGGQGNQPQH

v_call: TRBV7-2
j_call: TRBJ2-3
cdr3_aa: ASSEPRGGPSDTQY

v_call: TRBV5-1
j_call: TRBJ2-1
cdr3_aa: ASSLKMGLAGESYNEQF

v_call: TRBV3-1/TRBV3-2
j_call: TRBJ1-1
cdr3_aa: ASSQKTGGTEAF

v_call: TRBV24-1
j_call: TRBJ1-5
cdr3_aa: ATTRGGGDNQPQH

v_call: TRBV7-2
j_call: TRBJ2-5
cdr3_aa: ASSFYTSETQY